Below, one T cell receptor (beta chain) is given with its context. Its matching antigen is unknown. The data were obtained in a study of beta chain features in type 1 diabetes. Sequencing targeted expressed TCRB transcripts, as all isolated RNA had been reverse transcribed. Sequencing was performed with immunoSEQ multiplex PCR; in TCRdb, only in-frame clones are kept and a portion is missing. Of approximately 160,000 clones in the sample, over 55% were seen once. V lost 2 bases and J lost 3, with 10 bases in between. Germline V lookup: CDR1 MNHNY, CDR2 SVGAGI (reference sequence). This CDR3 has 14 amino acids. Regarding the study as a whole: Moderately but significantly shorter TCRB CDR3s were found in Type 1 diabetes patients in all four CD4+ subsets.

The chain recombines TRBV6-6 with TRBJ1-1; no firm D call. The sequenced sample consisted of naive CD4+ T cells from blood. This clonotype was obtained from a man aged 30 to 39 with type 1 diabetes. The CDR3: CASSYAGYDTEAFF. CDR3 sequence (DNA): TGTGCCAGCAGTTACGCAGGATATGACACTGAAGCTTTCTTT.